This T cell receptor (beta chain) comes out of a study of cytomegalovirus exposure and HLA in healthy donors (dated by TCRdb to the late 2010s). Some background on the complete study: In an earlier analysis of 587 of the donors, 276 Gb of sequence data and 117 million unique TCR beta sequences from 150 million to 200 million T cells were reported. An early release that covered about 640 HLA-typed donors contained approximately 300 gigabases of sequencing data and about 93 million unique TCR sequences. Of the roughly 400 genotyped donors, approximately 80% fell in the genetic ancestry cluster associated with self-reported Caucasian donors. The study aimed to test whether cataloging public T cell receptors could reveal signatures of past pathogen exposure. The T cell repertoires of some 700 subjects were profiled by immunosequencing and related to cytomegalovirus serostatus. In addition to the first cohort of roughly 670 subjects, a separate validation cohort of 130 or so different subjects was used. High-throughput TCR immunosequencing, statistical association of individual TCRs with disease status, and machine learning were combined to predict cytomegalovirus infection status. To study patterns of TCR occurrence, a later analysis re-analyzed previously published TCR beta repertoires from more than 550 donors and added high-resolution HLA genotyping. Rather than using new phenotypic data, the later analysis identified candidate immune exposures from TCR beta sequences and from how often those sequences occurred across donors. An earlier analysis of roughly 600 of the donors used high-throughput TCR beta sequencing to judge whether each TCR beta V gene segment behaved as functional or pseudogenic. Donor age, sex, ethnicity and CMV serostatus were collected together with the repertoire data. A later genetic analysis used genome-wide SNP genotypes for about three fifths of the 666 donors, treating that subset as a discovery cohort. Every discovery cohort repertoire had been produced on one sequencing platform. HLA typing covered class I and class II loci at four-digit resolution. Typing coverage differed by locus: A, B, C, DRB1 and DQB1 were typed in roughly 620-640 donors, DQA1 in 500 to 550, DPA1 in nearly 610, and DPB1 in 400 to 490. About 5 DR-DQ haplotypes were handled as single units for association and clustering, since linkage in the cohort was strong. Across around 400 genotyped donors of the cohort, an average of approximately 240,000 unique TCR beta nucleotide sequences per donor were sequenced, and approximately 17% of those sequences were non-productive. The paper as a whole reports these results and caveats: The sequencing pipeline was judged likely to have produced a cluster of highly shared sequence variants as a technical artifact. A further reported finding was that TCR beta sequences accurately predicted the HLA-A and HLA-B alleles for most subjects in the first cohort. Most TCR sequences were seen in very few donors, while some public TCRs were found in many individuals. The earlier analysis of some 540 of the donors excluded roughly 17 rarely observed V segments, including chromosome 9 orphons, because counts were too low. Several of the top co-occurrence clusters appeared to be linked to parvovirus B19, influenza, CMV and Epstein-Barr virus, according to a later analysis. The authors suggested that the approach could potentially be extended to other disease states and immunological phenotypes. For the cohort, immune exposure information was limited to CMV serostatus. In a later analysis, HLA-associated TCR beta chains showed more clonal expansion and lower generation probabilities than non-associated chains that were equally common. In an earlier analysis of around 600 of the donors, most TCR beta V segments appeared in productive rearrangements about 87% or about 30% of the time, broadly matching IMGT annotations. The 87-base-pair reads could not distinguish some IMGT-functional V segments, including TRBV6-2 and TRBV6-3, so those segments were excluded. Three of the identified cytomegalovirus-associated TCR beta chains were confirmed in vitro to be specific for cytomegalovirus antigens. The study gave a list of some 150 TCR beta chains associated with cytomegalovirus. The classifier was reported to diagnose cytomegalovirus status with high specificity and sensitivity in both the original cohort and the validation cohort. A later analysis found that most CMV-associated TCR beta chains appeared HLA-restricted, with HLA associations seemingly driven largely by CMV exposure. When HLA alleles, especially DR and DQ, strongly co-occurred, TCR associations were difficult to assign to individual alleles. Roughly uniform sequencing depth across donors was assumed in presence/absence analyses, although this assumption may not hold. Linkage disequilibrium might explain the correlated functional status among segregating V segments, but an unknown experimental factor could not be excluded. V-gene and J-gene trimming of TCR beta chains was associated with a missense DCLRE1C variant in a later genetic analysis, and the association was replicated in an independent cohort. A later genetic analysis reported fewer N-insertions in productive TCRs among donors in an Asian-associated ancestry cluster than the approximately 700-donor mean. In this cohort, only TCR beta chains were sequenced, and detectable features were limited by the absence of alpha or paired-chain data. Because HLA typing was unavailable for some donors at each locus, only the typed subset was used in association tests. In a later analysis, some 18,000 TCR beta sequences were associated with specific HLA alleles at a false discovery rate of 0.05. A later analysis found that TCR association rates varied across HLA loci, with DRB1 alleles showing the most associated TCRs and HLA-C alleles the fewest.

Remarks on this clone: This clone's antigen is unknown. The input lacks base qualities; no much larger clone sits a single base away.

The cohort consisted of 666 healthy bone marrow donors. Cohort members were all nominally healthy when sampled, although unrecorded immune exposures were likely present. The donor tested CMV seropositive, placing the donor among the 290 or so seropositive members of the cohort. A peripheral blood sample was collected from each donor, and TCR beta sequencing was performed on peripheral blood mononuclear cells. Genomic DNA was extracted from the blood cell samples with the Qiagen DNeasy Blood Extraction Kit. Including cysteine and phenylalanine, the CDR3 has 14 amino acids. Of all the DNA, just the CDR3 is kept, 42 bases in frame from base 1. V and J lose 2 bases and 6 bases, and a span of 15 bases separates them. CDR1 is given as GTSNPN and CDR2 as SVGIG, both from the germline V gene (reference sequence). Libraries were made using the immunoSEQ multiplex PCR assay. The multiplex PCR relied on a mix of 60 forward primers for TCR Vbeta segments and 13 reverse primers for TCR Jbeta segments. A multiplex PCR assay on genomic DNA amplified the CDR3 region of rearranged TCR beta genes. The amplified TCR beta libraries were sequenced on the Illumina HiSeq System as 87-base-pair reads. Under the source paper's analysis protocol: A later analysis counted tens of millions of unique TCR beta chains across the 650 to 700 repertoires, and around 9.9 million of these chains were shared by at least two donors. To remove PCR and sequencing errors, raw reads were error-corrected and collapsed into unique sequences using a nearest-neighbor algorithm that merged closely related sequences. To assign V, D and J gene segments, CDR3 sequences were aligned to IMGT reference sequences. For a sequence to be retained, at least a six-nucleotide match to both a V gene segment and a J gene segment was required. Rearrangements were called productive when the CDR3 lacked stop codons and stayed in frame with V and J; all others were non-productive. Following IMGT convention, CDR3 was defined as the stretch from the second conserved V-encoded cysteine to the conserved J-encoded phenylalanine. Sequences without an unambiguous match to a single V gene segment were excluded from the earlier analysis of about 600 of the donors. In an earlier analysis of around 600 of the donors, V segments were called functional above 56.7% productive rearrangements and were called segregating when the between-donor standard deviation exceeded 5%. A statistical classification framework was developed to diagnose cytomegalovirus status using the catalog of TCR beta chain sequences. V and J gene assignment, in a later analysis, came from comparing TCR nucleotide sequences with IMGT/GENE-DB human TR gene sequences. Using the TCRdist pipeline, a later analysis assigned CDR3 sequences along with most-parsimonious VDJ recombination scenarios. A later analysis defined each TCR beta chain by its CDR3 amino acid sequence plus V-gene family, and excluded reads lacking a unique V-gene family. As a way to deal with suspected cross-contamination and a sequencing artifact, a later analysis dropped more than 500 nucleotide sequences that were highly shared and had low generation probability. For each public chain, a later analysis derived a clonal expansion index from normalized ranks of inferred template counts within each repertoire. Generation probabilities in a later analysis came from a VDJ recombination model fitted to out-of-frame rearrangements, and those results were checked against IGoR. In a later analysis, TCR-TCR, TCR-HLA and TCR-CMV co-occurrence was scored with hypergeometric tests, and a repertoire-size bias correction was applied to TCR pairs. A later analysis estimated false discovery rates by permuting HLA or CMV assignments 20 times. A later analysis grouped co-occurring TCRs with DBSCAN, adding TCRdist sequence similarity when clustering within HLA-allele-positive subsets. Repertoires with fewer than 30,000 or more than 120,000 public chains were left out of co-occurrence clustering, as were four to six repertoires with anomalous nucleotide sharing. This is the immuneACCESS table as TCRdb keeps it, with only in-frame sequences that have V and J called. A part of the clones is gone; compared with another copy, unresolved V genes explain less than half, and the rest is unexplained. From that table come the V and J calls and clone size; the DNA was used to work out D and trimming. This sample has around 150,000 clones in its table, and about three fifths of those were observed once. The leading ten clones occupy around 7.1% of the sample.

This clonotype was obtained from a woman aged 60-75 years in good health and CMV-seropositive. Recombination connected TRBV30 to TRBJ2-3, and the D gene may be TRBD1, 5 bases matching. The specimen sequenced was PBMCs. Here is the DNA: TGTGCCTGGAGTTTGGGCAGGGTAGGGGATACGCAGTATTTT. This translates into CAWSLGRVGDTQYF.